The 22 T cell receptor beta chains given below trace back to one sample, sequenced in a study of T-cell memory formation after mild COVID-19. TCRdb re-called the 5' RACE reads through MiXCR, storing one row per CDR3 protein. The repertoire holds 350,000 or so distinct CDR3 sequences, over 20% seen once, with under 15% in the top ten. The sequenced sample consisted of PBMCs or a T cell subset sorted from them (not recorded which). These receptors were obtained from an adult woman who had mild COVID-19 (a few samples of this study predate the infection). Cell type and time point are not known.

V gene TRBV4-1 combines with J gene TRBJ1-2; D gene unclear. The V and J ends lost 0 bases and 4 bases respectively, with 12 bases between them. Germline CDR1 MGHRA, CDR2 YSYEKL. The CDR3 covers 15 residues. The CDR3 is CASSQDGHGPYGYTF. CDR3 bases: TGCGCCAGCAGCCAAGATGGTCATGGTCCCTATGGCTACACCTTC.

There are a few counts of this clonotype. The J gene is TRBJ2-7, the V gene TRBV4-3, with D possibly matching TRBD2 (5 bases). Germline assignment: CDR1 LGHNA and CDR2 YSLEER. V dropped 1 base and J dropped 3 bases, with 13 bases sitting between them. The CDR3 is 15 residues long. The CDR3 protein is CASSQGTSAGYEQYF. For the CDR3, the DNA is TGCGCCAGCAGCCAAGGGACTTCGGCGGGCTACGAGCAGTACTTC.

The rearrangement joins TRBV24-1 to TRBJ2-5, with D possibly matching TRBD1 (6 bases). V lost 0 bases, J lost 7 bases, and 11 bases lay in between. There are 14 residues in the CDR3. CDR1 and CDR2 (germline): KGHDR, SFDVKD. This CDR3 is CATSDLTGKGTQYF. The CDR3, as DNA: TGTGCCACCAGTGATTTGACAGGGAAGGGGACCCAGTACTTC.

In this sample, this clonotype turned up a few times. V and J are TRBV24-1 and TRBJ1-1; 7 bases agree with TRBD1. The CDR3 is 13 residues long. From germline, CDR1 is KGHDR and CDR2 SFDVKD. With 4 bases clipped from V and 8 bases from J, the junction kept 6 bases outside the gene matches. The CDR3, as DNA: TGTGCCACCAGTGACCAGGGGGGCTACGAAGCTTTCTTT. It encodes CATSDQGGYEAFF.

V and J are TRBV7-2 and TRBJ1-3; D might be TRBD1 (5 bases). V lost 3 bases to trimming and J lost 2 bases, with 8 bases between them. Per the germline V gene, CDR1 is SGHTA and CDR2 is FQGNSA. The CDR3 loop spans 14 amino acids. CDR3 DNA: TGTGCCAGCAGCTTGAGGGGCGCTGGAAACACCATATATTTT. Amino acid sequence: CASSLRGAGNTIYF. The full variable domain, rest sourced from reference TRBV7-2 and TRBJ1-3, is GAGVSQSPSNKVTEKGKDVELRCDPISGHTALYWYRQSLGQGLEFLIYFQGNSAPDKSGLPSDRFSAERTGGSVSTLTIQRTQQEDSAVYLCASSLRGAGNTIYFGEGSWLTVV.

This sequence joins TRBV7-9 and TRBJ2-7; 8 bases line up with TRBD1. This CDR3 has 13 residues. The V and J ends lost 4 bases and 11 bases, in that order; junction bases with no gene match: 10. Germline V lookup: CDR1 SEHNR, CDR2 FQNEAQ (reference sequence). The CDR3 spells CASSSSSDRAEYF. The DNA of the CDR3 is TGTGCCAGCAGCTCAAGTTCGGACAGGGCCGAGTACTTC.

The rearrangement links TRBV6-1 to TRBJ2-5; D might be TRBD1 (5 bases). Germline CDR1 and CDR2: MNHNS and SASEGT. Trimming removed 7 bases from V and 5 bases from J, with 17 bases in between. The CDR3 runs to 14 residues. The DNA of the CDR3 is TGTGCCAGCACCACCACTCAGGGCAAGGAGACCCAGTACTTC. Its translation is CASTTTQGKETQYF.

The rearrangement joins TRBV6-5 to TRBJ1-1; D call uncertain. Per the germline V gene, CDR1 is MNHEY and CDR2 is SVGAGI. Trimming pared 2 bases from V and 6 bases from J, leaving 10 bases between. The CDR3 spans 13 residues. Written as DNA, the CDR3 is TGTGCCAGCAGTTACGAGGTTGGATCTGAAGCTTTCTTT. This translates into CASSYEVGSEAFF.

This clonotype was detected ten times or more. The rearrangement uses TRBV3-1 and TRBJ2-7; no definite D call. The CDR3 is 14 residues long. V was trimmed by 2 bases and J by 1 base, leaving 9 bases between them. The germline V gene has CDR1 LGHDT and CDR2 YNNKEL (reference sequence). The CDR3 loop reads CASSQLHNSYEQYF. Here the CDR3 DNA reads TGTGCCAGCAGCCAATTACACAATTCCTACGAGCAGTACTTC.

This clonotype has only a few counts. The rearrangement uses TRBV21-1 and TRBJ1-5; the DNA was not compared with TRBD1, the D call given in the table. TRBV21-1 is described as a pseudogene. This CDR3 has 16 residues. The CDR3 loop reads CASSKAVQWDNQPQHF. The CDR3 nucleotides are TGTGCCAGCAGCAAAGCGGTACAGTGGGACAATCAGCCCCAGCATTTT.

V gene TRBV10-3 combines with J gene TRBJ2-7; unclear D gene. The CDR3 sequence is 12 residues long. The germline CDR1 and CDR2 sequences are ENHRY and SYGVKD. V was cut by 3 bases and J by 3 bases, with 6 bases left in between. The CDR3 nucleotides are TGTGCCATCAGTGATATCCACTACGAGCAGTACTTC. Translated: CAISDIHYEQYF.

V is TRBV12-3 or TRBV12-4 and J is TRBJ2-7, with unresolved D. V lost 2 bases and J lost 4, with 9 bases in between. This CDR3 is 13 amino acids long. CDR3 nucleotides: TGTGCCAGCAGTTTATCGGTCTTGTACGAGCAGTACTTC. This codes for CASSLSVLYEQYF.

The chain is built from TRBV20-1 and TRBJ1-5; D gene ambiguous. Trimming pared 0 bases from V and 4 bases from J, leaving 4 bases between. Germline V gives CDR1 DFQATT, CDR2 SNEGSKA (reference sequence). The CDR3 sequence is 12 residues long. The CDR3 DNA sequence: TGCAGTGCTAGAGATCGGAATCAGCCCCAGCATTTT. The encoded protein is CSARDRNQPQHF.

This clonotype has ten or more counts. The chain links TRBV7-6 to TRBJ1-5; D not certain. The CDR3 sequence is 14 residues long. V was cut by 4 bases and J by 0 bases, with 7 bases left in between. Looked up from germline, CDR1 is SGHVS and CDR2 is FNYEAQ. CDR3 in amino acids: CASSSGLSNQPQHF. CDR3 in DNA: TGTGCCAGCAGCTCAGGACTTAGCAATCAGCCCCAGCATTTT.

CDR3 sequence reads: CSAKLAPTYNEQFF. The CDR3 DNA reads TGCAGTGCTAAGCTAGCGCCTACCTACAATGAGCAGTTCTTC. This chain links TRBV20-1 with TRBJ2-1, with D tentatively TRBD2 (6 bases). Trimming stripped 4 bases from V and 2 bases from J, with 12 bases between. This CDR3 is 14 amino acids long. CDR1 DFQATT and CDR2 SNEGSKA come from the germline V gene (reference sequence).

This clonotype came up a few times. The chain is built from TRBV24-1 and TRBJ2-1, with D perhaps matching TRBD1 (5 bases). With 3 bases removed from V and 15 bases from J, the gap between germline ends came to 14 bases. Germline loops: CDR1 KGHDR, CDR2 SFDVKD. The CDR3 runs 12 residues. For the CDR3, the DNA is TGTGCCACCAGTGATACTCGACAGTTACGGTTCTTC. It codes for CATSDTRQLRFF.

V and J are TRBV5-5 and TRBJ2-7; D gene uncertain. The CDR3 runs 14 residues. The germline gives CDR1 SGHKS, CDR2 YYEKEE (reference sequence). The ends were cut back, 2 bases at V and 2 bases at J, with 11 bases in the middle. CDR3 nucleotides: TGTGCCAGCAGCTTCACACAGTTTACCTACGAGCAGTACTTC. It codes for CASSFTQFTYEQYF.

The chain uses TRBV5-1 and TRBJ1-1, with 7 bases fitting TRBD1. V lost 0 bases to trimming and J lost 10 bases; unmatched junction nucleotides: 12. The CDR3 has 15 amino acids. CDR1 is SGHRS, CDR2 YFSETQ, per germline. The CDR3 nucleotides read TGCGCCAGCAGCTTGGGCGACAGGGTTTTAGACGGAGCTTTCTTT. Translated, it gives CASSLGDRVLDGAFF.

The chain recombines TRBV19 with TRBJ1-1; TRBD1 matches at 7 bases. The CDR3 loop spans 13 amino acids. J was trimmed by 9 bases and V by 5 bases; bases with no gene match: 9. Per germline, CDR1 LNHDA and CDR2 SQIVND (reference sequence). The CDR3 DNA sequence: TGTGCCAGTAGTGCGACGACAGGGTCGAAAGCTTTCTTT. Translating it yields CASSATTGSKAFF. The full variable domain, completed using reference TRBV19 and TRBJ1-1, is DGGITQSPKYLFRKEGQNVTLSCEQNLNHDAMYWYRQDPGQGLRLIYYSQIVNDFQKGDIAEGYSVSREKKESFPLTVTSAQKNPTAFYLCASSATTGSKAFFGQGTRLTVV.

This clonotype came up a few times. This chain connects TRBV7-2 to TRBJ1-5, with 9 bases lining up with TRBD1. CDR1 and CDR2 (germline): SGHTA, FQGNSA. The V gene end was trimmed by 1 base and the J gene end by 7 bases; junction bases not matched to a gene: 5. The CDR3 sequence is 15 residues long. This CDR3 reads CASSLVGGQGQPQHF. Written as DNA, the CDR3 is TGTGCCAGCAGCTTAGTTGGGGGACAGGGACAGCCCCAGCATTTT.

The chain joins TRBV27 to TRBJ2-3, with no clear D. Trimming removed 9 bases at V and 3 bases at J, with 16 bases between. CDR1 and CDR2 (germline): MNHEY, SMNVEV (reference sequence). This CDR3 is 14 amino acids long. CDR3 DNA: TGTGCCAGTCGATCGAGCTGGAGTACAGATACGCAGTATTTT. This gives the protein CASRSSWSTDTQYF.

There are many counts of this clonotype. The chain recombines TRBV10-3 with TRBJ1-5; D not certain. Trimming took off 6 bases at V and 4 bases at J, with 13 bases between the two ends. The germline gives CDR1 ENHRY, CDR2 SYGVKD. The CDR3 is 14 residues long. CDR3 sequence (DNA): TGTGCCATCAGGCCGGGTCTTGGGAATCAGCCCCAGCATTTT. This gives the protein CAIRPGLGNQPQHF.